This T cell receptor beta chain was documented in a study of T cell repertoires in cytomegalovirus infection. The germline V gene has CDR1 SGHRS and CDR2 YFSETQ. The CDR3 has 17 residues. As to this clonotype: One end of the junction fails to match germline, which may point to a read error.

One entry per CDR3 protein results from TCRdb running MiXCR on the reads. The sample carries fewer than 200,000 distinct CDR3 sequences, roughly a fifth recorded once. The sample comprised PBMCs. The TCR originated in a human donor in good health (CMV status not recorded). Some clones in this sample may be carry-over from other donors' samples. The chain carries TRBV5-1 and TRBJ1-4, with TRBD1 matching over 7 bases. The CDR3 bases are TGCGCCAGCAGCTTGGGGGACAGAGAATCAACTAATGAAAAACTTTTTTTT. Protein: CASSLGDRESTNEKLFF.